This T cell receptor (beta chain) was retrieved from a study of blood T cell repertoires in COVID-19. The V and J ends lost 8 bases and 0 bases respectively, with 10 bases between them. CDR3 size: 13 residues. As originally analysed: Cell counts per sample came from amplifying reference gene primers. Generated by immunoSEQ multiplex PCR, the TCRdb table keeps only in-frame clones and is missing some. V and J calls and clone size are copied from that table; D and trimming were computed from the DNA. There are 140,000 to 150,000 clones in the sample; 85% to 90% occur only once, and around 15% lies in the top ten.

J is TRBJ1-1 and V is TRBV12-3 or TRBV12-4; D is unresolved. The TCR was taken from a man between 18 and 29 years old with COVID-19, enrolled during active disease. Source material: peripheral blood. This chain's CDR3 is CASLAQMNTEAFF. DNA of the CDR3: TGTGCCAGCTTGGCCCAAATGAACACTGAAGCTTTCTTT.